These 17 T cell receptor beta chains were sequenced from one sample in a study of cytomegalovirus exposure and HLA in healthy donors. PCR involved 60 Vbeta and 13 Jbeta primers. The data were produced by immunoSEQ multiplex PCR, yet TCRdb's version contains in-frame clones alone and is incomplete. Of about 160,000 clones detected, about two thirds appear once; the ten largest clones hold under 2%. The source material was PBMCs. These receptors all stem from a woman between 18 and 29 years old in good health and CMV-seronegative.

This clone came up a few times. The chain employs TRBV10-3 and TRBJ1-2; 10 positions match TRBD1. The length of the CDR3 is 14 residues. CDR1 is ENHRY and CDR2 is SYGVKD in the germline V gene. V dropped 3 bases and J dropped 8; count of bases not matched to a gene: 6. CDR3 DNA sequence: TGTGCCATCAGTGATGAGACAGGGGGCAAGGGCTACACCTTC. Its translation is CAISDETGGKGYTF.

This clone was counted a few times. The chain carries TRBV28 and TRBJ1-1; TRBD1 is a possible D gene (6 bases). The CDR3 has 15 amino acids. The V and J ends lost 6 bases and 4 bases respectively, with 18 bases between them. Germline V lookup: CDR1 MDHEN, CDR2 SYDVKM. CDR3 nucleotides: TGTGCCAGCAGACCCCAGGGGCAGGGGATCACTGAAGCTTTCTTT. Translating gives CASRPQGQGITEAFF.

This clone was detected only a few times. The chain links TRBV12-5 to TRBJ1-1, with TRBD1 matching 9 bases. The CDR3 runs to 13 residues. The V segment lost 7 bases and the J segment 6 bases; nucleotides outside the gene matches: 6. The V gene's germline CDR1 is LGHNT and CDR2 FRNRAP. DNA of the CDR3: TGTGCTAGTGCGGGGACAGGGAGCTCTGAAGCTTTCTTT. Its protein product is CASAGTGSSEAFF.

This chain uses TRBV7-2 with TRBJ2-2; D perhaps matches TRBD1 (5 bases). Per the germline V gene, CDR1 is SGHTA and CDR2 is FQGNSA. The CDR3 has 13 amino acids. The V end lost 3 bases, the J end lost 6 bases, and 8 bases lay between the germline ends. CDR3 sequence: CASSFQGAGELFF. CDR3 nucleotides: TGTGCCAGCAGCTTTCAGGGCGCCGGGGAGCTGTTTTTT.

The genes are TRBV7-9 and TRBJ2-5; no clear D gene. The germline gives CDR1 SEHNR, CDR2 FQNEAQ (reference sequence). This CDR3 has 13 amino acids. The ends were cut back, 2 bases at V and 5 bases at J, with 9 bases in the middle. DNA of the CDR3: TGTGCCAGCAGCTTAAGGTTGAGGGAGACCCAGTACTTC. Amino acid sequence: CASSLRLRETQYF.

This chain connects TRBV9 to TRBJ1-6; 7 nucleotides agree with TRBD1. This CDR3 comprises 14 residues. Germline CDR1 is SGDLS and CDR2 is YYNGEE. Losses at the gene ends were 0 bases for V and 6 bases for J; bases not matched to a gene: 0. The CDR3 sequence is CASSVAGGNSPLHF. The CDR3 nucleotides are TGTGCCAGCAGCGTAGCAGGGGGTAATTCACCCCTCCACTTT. The whole variable domain, remainder taken from reference TRBV9 and TRBJ1-6, is DSGVTQTPKHLITATGQRVTLRCSPRSGDLSVYWYQQSLDQGLQFLIQYYNGEERAKGNILERFSAQQFPDLHSELNLSSLELGDSALYFCASSVAGGNSPLHFGNGTRLTVT.

V usage is TRBV6-4 and J usage is TRBJ2-1, with 7 bases matching TRBD1. The V gene's germline CDR1 is MRHNA and CDR2 SNTAGT. This CDR3 contains 15 residues. Unmatched junction bases numbered 3, after V lost 0 bases and J lost 4 bases. This CDR3 is CASSDSQGDYNEQFF. CDR3 DNA: TGTGCCAGCAGTGACTCGCAGGGGGATTACAATGAGCAGTTCTTC.

About this clone itself: The sample contains more than one DNA sequence encoding this CDR3. Here the CDR3 reads CASSLQGSTDTQYF. The CDR3 DNA reads as TGTGCCAGCAGCTTGCAGGGCTCCACAGATACGCAGTATTTT. The chain uses TRBV5-4 and TRBJ2-3; perhaps TRBD1 as D (5 bases). The germline gives CDR1 SGHNT, CDR2 YYREEE (reference sequence). V lost 1 base to trimming and J lost 2 bases, with 8 bases between them. The CDR3 is made up of 14 amino acids.

The CDR3 here is CASSEGQGTYEQYF. The CDR3 bases are TGCGCCAGCAGTGAAGGACAGGGGACCTACGAGCAGTACTTC. The genes are TRBV5-1 and TRBJ2-7, with 9 bases identical to TRBD1. Germline-derived CDR1 and CDR2 are SGHRS and YFSETQ. CDR3 length: 14 residues. Trimming took 5 bases from V and 2 from J; bases not matched to a gene: 5.

The chain has TRBV25-1 and TRBJ1-6; maybe TRBD1 (5 bases). The length of the CDR3 is 13 residues. V lost 6 bases and J lost 5, with 8 bases in between. Germline values: CDR1 MGHDK, CDR2 SYGVNS. CDR3 nucleotide sequence: TGTGCCAGCAGCCCCAGGGATAATTCACCCCTCCACTTT. Protein sequence: CASSPRDNSPLHF.

The J gene is TRBJ2-5, the V gene TRBV6-5; D unclear. There are 13 residues in the CDR3. The V and J ends lost 2 bases and 3 bases respectively, with 7 bases between them. The germline V gene has CDR1 MNHEY and CDR2 SVGAGI. In DNA, the CDR3 is TGTGCCAGCAGTTACGGGCTGGAAGAGACCCAGTACTTC. Amino acid sequence: CASSYGLEETQYF.

The chain carries TRBV7-8 and TRBJ2-2; D unclear. This CDR3 is built from 15 residues. CDR1 and CDR2 (germline): SGHVS, FQNEAQ. Trimming took 2 bases from V and 5 from J, leaving 12 bases between them. DNA for the CDR3: TGTGCCAGCAGCTTACAACGGGTTTTGACCGGGGAGCTGTTTTTT. Its protein product is CASSLQRVLTGELFF.

This clone was observed a single time. The chain links TRBV23-1 to TRBJ1-2; 7 nucleotides agree with TRBD1. TRBV23-1 carries the ORF label, with uncertain function. The trim removed 3 bases at V and 5 bases at J, leaving 3 bases unmatched. The CDR3 is made up of 13 amino acids. The CDR3 bases are TGCGCCAGCAGTCAGACAGGGCGATATGGCTACACCTTC. The encoded protein is CASSQTGRYGYTF.

The chain combines TRBV7-2 with TRBJ2-1; weak D call: TRBD2 (5 bases). The CDR3 spans 15 residues. V dropped 1 base and J dropped 6 bases, with 13 bases sitting between them. Germline V CDR1 and CDR2: SGHTA, FQGNSA. CDR3 nucleotide sequence: TGTGCCAGCAGCTTAGTCGAGGGTCGGGGCAATGAGCAGTTCTTC. Protein product: CASSLVEGRGNEQFF.

The chain combines TRBV2 with TRBJ2-7; 7 nucleotides match TRBD1. This CDR3 comprises 13 residues. The V and J ends lost 7 bases and 0 bases, in that order; junction bases with no gene match: 3. Per germline, CDR1 SNHLY and CDR2 FYNNEI. CDR3 bases: TGTGCCAGCATGGGACAGAGCTCCTACGAGCAGTACGTC. Protein product: CASMGQSSYEQYV.

The chain recombines TRBV19 with TRBJ1-5; 9 bases are a match to TRBD1. J was trimmed by 4 bases and V by 9 bases; bases with no gene match: 16. The CDR3 runs 17 residues. Germline lookup yields CDR1 LNHDA and CDR2 SQIVND (reference sequence). CDR3 sequence reads: CARQGAGPVLENQPQHF. DNA of the CDR3: TGTGCCAGACAGGGGGCGGGCCCAGTACTTGAAAATCAGCCCCAGCATTTT.

The chain is built from TRBV4-3 and TRBJ2-3; 7 nucleotides line up with TRBD2. The CDR3 extends over 13 amino acids. V lost 5 bases to trimming and J lost 3 bases; unmatched junction nucleotides: 2. Per germline, CDR1 LGHNA and CDR2 YSLEER. For the CDR3, the DNA is TGCGCCAGCAGCTGGGGGGGGACAGATACGCAGTATTTT. Translation: CASSWGGTDTQYF.